The rows below give T cell receptor beta chains drawn from one sample of a study of T cell changes during pregnancy in multiple sclerosis. Data came from immunoSEQ multiplex PCR; TCRdb stores just in-frame clones and leaves some out. The table lists tens of thousands of clones, 75% to 90% of them singletons. The sample was CD8+ T cells from peripheral blood mononuclear cells, taken in the third trimester of pregnancy. The receptors were gathered from a female donor with multiple sclerosis, enrolled in a pregnancy study. Each CDR3 is given with its conserved first and last residue. A D gene is named only where the DNA matches it firmly. For some rows the clone size is stated as once, few or many, or as a class when expanded; others skip it.

TRBJ2-1 TRBV7-2 TRBD2 NA CASSRKEGTSGAYISEQFF TGTGCCAGCAGCCGAAAAGAGGGGACTAGCGGGGCCTACATTAGTGAGCAGTTCTTC
TRBJ2-3 TRBV2 TRBD2 NA CASSPRTSGGTDTQYF TGTGCCAGCAGTCCGAGGACTAGCGGGGGCACAGATACGCAGTATTTT
TRBJ1-3 TRBV5-1 TRBD1 NA CASSSAGGTGELRSGNTIYF TGCGCCAGCAGCTCCGCCGGAGGAACAGGGGAACTCCGCTCTGGAAACACCATATATTTT
TRBJ2-7 TRBV7-9 TRBD1 NA CASSHTGTGYEQYF TGTGCCAGCAGCCACACCGGGACAGGTTACGAGCAGTACTTC
TRBJ2-3 TRBV7-6 TRBD2 NA CASSPGGSGRAYGTDTQYF TGTGCCAGCAGCCCAGGCGGTAGCGGGAGGGCCTACGGCACAGATACGCAGTATTTT
TRBJ2-7 TRBV27 TRBD1 NA CASSPRDRVYEQYF TGTGCCAGCAGTCCCCGGGACAGGGTCTACGAGCAGTACTTC
TRBJ1-5 TRBV10-2 NA NA CASSRQPRASNQPQHF TGCGCCAGCAGTAGACAGCCCCGGGCCAGCAATCAGCCCCAGCATTTT
TRBJ1-1 TRBV6-1 NA once CASSLWTDENTEAFF TGTGCCAGCAGTCTCTGGACAGATGAGAACACTGAAGCTTTCTTT
TRBJ2-5 TRBV5-6 NA once CASSFWGGSRETQYF TGTGCCAGCAGCTTCTGGGGGGGCTCGAGGGAGACCCAGTACTTC
TRBJ1-1 TRBV29-1 TRBD1 NA CSASGTGYPQEAFF TGCAGCGCCTCCGGGACAGGGTACCCCCAAGAAGCTTTCTTT
TRBJ2-1 TRBV19 NA NA CASKAGYGNEQFF TGTGCCAGTAAAGCAGGGTACGGCAATGAGCAGTTCTTC
TRBJ1-1 TRBV6-5 NA NA CASSYRARVNTEAFF TGTGCCAGCAGTTACAGGGCCAGGGTGAACACTGAAGCTTTCTTT
TRBJ2-7 TRBV9 TRBD2 once CASSVAGTSVYEQYF TGTGCCAGCAGCGTAGCGGGGACTAGTGTCTACGAGCAGTACTTC
TRBJ2-5 TRBV6-5 TRBD2 NA CASSTSGVQETQYF TGTGCCAGCAGCACTAGCGGGGTACAAGAGACCCAGTACTTC
TRBJ1-1 TRBV6-6 NA NA CASSYIDSLNTEAFF TGTGCCAGCAGTTACATTGACAGCCTGAACACTGAAGCTTTCTTT
TRBJ2-1 TRBV27 TRBD2 NA CASSFAGGLNEQFF TGTGCCAGCAGTTTCGCGGGGGGGCTTAATGAGCAGTTCTTC
TRBJ2-7 TRBV25-1 NA NA CASSEVADYEQYF TGTGCCAGCAGTGAAGTAGCGGACTACGAGCAGTACTTC
TRBJ2-1 TRBV5-4 TRBD2 NA CASSFWGGVYNEQFF TGTGCCAGCAGCTTTTGGGGGGGAGTTTACAATGAGCAGTTCTTC
TRBJ2-1 TRBV27 TRBD1 NA CASSLIQGASDNEQFF TGTGCCAGCAGTTTAATCCAGGGGGCATCGGACAATGAGCAGTTCTTC
TRBJ1-2 TRBV27 NA NA CASSLGGGDGYTF TGTGCCAGCAGTTTAGGCGGGGGGGATGGCTACACCTTC
TRBJ2-7 TRBV6-5 NA NA CASSYFPTVPYEQYF TGTGCCAGCAGTTACTTTCCGACAGTCCCCTACGAGCAGTACTTC
TRBJ2-7 TRBV7-5 NA NA CVRSLETSGPRYEQYF TGTGTCAGAAGCTTAGAAACTAGCGGACCCCGCTACGAGCAGTACTTC
TRBJ1-5 TRBV10-3 NA NA CAISESSLVGQPQHF TGTGCCATCAGTGAGTCTTCATTGGTCGGTCAGCCCCAGCATTTT
TRBJ1-2 TRBV5-4 TRBD1 NA CACPERGGAGGYTF TGTGCCTGTCCCGAAAGAGGGGGCGCGGGAGGCTACACCTTC
TRBJ2-7 TRBV11-2 NA NA CASSLNRDEQYF TGTGCCAGCAGCTTAAACAGGGACGAGCAGTACTTC
TRBJ1-1 TRBV4-3 NA NA CASSQGAWHTEAFF TGCGCCAGCAGCCAGGGGGCCTGGCACACTGAAGCTTTCTTT
TRBJ1-2 TRBV6-5 NA NA CATRGHYGYTF TGTGCCACCCGAGGCCACTATGGCTACACCTTC
TRBJ1-2 TRBV6-1 TRBD1 NA CASSEHRTGLYGYTF TGTGCCAGCAGTGAACATCGGACAGGGCTCTATGGCTACACCTTC
TRBJ2-5 TRBV19 TRBD2 NA CASNRASGLQETQYF TGTGCCAGTAACAGGGCTAGCGGGCTCCAAGAGACCCAGTACTTC
TRBJ1-1 TRBV5-4 NA NA CASSAGTHTEAFF TGTGCCAGCAGTGCCGGGACACACACTGAAGCTTTCTTT
TRBJ2-1 TRBV5-1 TRBD2 NA CASSLSMRLAGEATTYNEQFF TGCGCCAGCAGCTTGTCGATGCGACTAGCGGGCGAGGCGACAACATACAATGAGCAGTTCTTC
TRBJ2-1 TRBV27 TRBD2 NA CASRMGPGLGRLGEQFF TGTGCCAGCAGGATGGGGCCGGGACTAGGAAGGTTGGGTGAGCAGTTCTTC
TRBJ2-1 TRBV11-1 TRBD2 NA CASSPEEASGYNEQFF TGTGCCAGCAGCCCCGAAGAGGCTAGCGGCTACAATGAGCAGTTCTTC
TRBJ1-1 TRBV6-1 TRBD1 NA CASSAGTVNTEAFF TGTGCCAGCAGTGCAGGGACAGTGAACACTGAAGCTTTCTTT
TRBJ1-1 TRBV5-4 TRBD1 NA CASSLDGGTVGLNTEAFF TGTGCCAGCAGCTTGGATGGGGGGACAGTAGGATTGAACACTGAAGCTTTCTTT
TRBJ1-5 TRBV11-2 NA NA CASSGRPGAQHF TGTGCCAGCAGCGGGCGGCCCGGGGCCCAGCATTTT
TRBJ2-7 TRBV6-5 NA NA CASSYSGQGGGEQYF TGTGCCAGCAGTTACTCGGGCCAGGGGGGTGGGGAGCAGTACTTC
TRBJ1-1 TRBV2 NA NA CASSERRVFF TGTGCCAGCAGTGAACGAAGAGTTTTCTTT
TRBJ1-2 TRBV9 TRBD1 NA CASSARTGVDYGYTF TGTGCCAGCAGCGCTCGGACAGGGGTGGACTATGGCTACACCTTC
TRBJ1-5 TRBV7-8 NA NA CASSLDTRYNQPQHF TGTGCCAGCAGCTTGGACACACGTTACAATCAGCCCCAGCATTTT
TRBJ2-1 TRBV19 NA NA CASSTTNYNEQFF TGTGCCAGTAGTACCACAAACTACAATGAGCAGTTCTTC
TRBJ2-2 TRBV5-1 TRBD2 NA CASSSGLAGITGELFF TGCGCCAGCAGCTCTGGACTAGCGGGAATAACCGGGGAGCTGTTTTTT
TRBJ2-7 TRBV19 TRBD1 NA CASSSRTGLSEQYF TGTGCCAGTAGTTCCCGGACAGGCCTCTCCGAGCAGTACTTC
TRBJ1-1 TRBV6-6 TRBD1 NA CASTEQGGTEAFF TGTGCCAGCACCGAACAGGGGGGCACTGAAGCTTTCTTT
TRBJ2-7 TRBV6-5 TRBD1 NA CASMAGGHEQYF TGTGCCAGCATGGCAGGGGGACACGAGCAGTACTTC
TRBJ2-3 TRBV11-2 TRBD2 NA CASRNWREATDTQYF TGTGCCAGCAGGAACTGGCGGGAGGCCACAGATACGCAGTATTTT